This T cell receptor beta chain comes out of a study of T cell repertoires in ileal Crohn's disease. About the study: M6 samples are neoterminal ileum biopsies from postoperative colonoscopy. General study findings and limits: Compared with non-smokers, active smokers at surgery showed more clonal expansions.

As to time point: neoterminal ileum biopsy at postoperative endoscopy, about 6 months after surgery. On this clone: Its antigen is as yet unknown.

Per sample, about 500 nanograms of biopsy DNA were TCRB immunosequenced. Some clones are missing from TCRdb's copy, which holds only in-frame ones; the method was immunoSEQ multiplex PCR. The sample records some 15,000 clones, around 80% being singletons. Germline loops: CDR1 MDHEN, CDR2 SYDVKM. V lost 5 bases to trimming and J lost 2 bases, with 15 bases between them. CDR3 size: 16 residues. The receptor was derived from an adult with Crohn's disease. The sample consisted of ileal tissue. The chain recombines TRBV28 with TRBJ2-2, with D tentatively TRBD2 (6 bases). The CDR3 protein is CASSQGGTLNTGELFF. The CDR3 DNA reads TGTGCCAGCAGTCAGGGTGGGACTTTAAACACCGGGGAGCTGTTTTTT.